This T cell receptor beta chain was sequenced for a study of identical twins (dated by TCRdb to the mid-2010s). Context from the whole study: TCR alpha and beta repertoires from monozygotic twins, unrelated adults of various ages and cord blood were deep-sequenced to test whether fetal clonotypes persist. Replicate twin experiments were performed at different times using different library preparation protocols to rule out contamination. General study outcomes and caveats: Excess twin sharing in beta out-of-frame sequences was weaker because fewer shared sequences lowered the signal-to-noise ratio. Out-of-frame TCR alpha sharing in monozygotic twins was systematically underestimated by recombination models, whereas sharing between unrelated individuals was in agreement with the recombination models. Because the same donors could not be followed over many years, the conclusions depended on cross-sectional statistical analysis. Zero-insertion analyses could be partly confounded by invariant T cells such as MAIT and iNKT, though diverse VJ usage argued against such confounding for most clonotypes. Compared with coincidental sharing between unrelated individuals, out-of-frame TCR alpha sequences shared between twins showed an excess of sequences with low generation probability. Abundant cord blood beta clonotypes had fewer insertions, young adult naive repertoires showed a similar but weaker trend, and memory repertoires showed no such trend.

This clonotype was picked up many times. It lacks a known antigen. No base qualities exist here, and no much larger clone lies one base off it. The library was generated by 5' RACE. The data were produced on an Illumina HiSeq 2000. Template switching added a universal primer binding site, and the final cDNA carried a unique molecular identifier that allowed TCR cDNA molecules to be counted accurately. Specific primers in the conserved constant-segment region were used to synthesize first-strand cDNA for TCR alpha and beta chains. To control for contamination, each cDNA library was double barcoded with a SMART-Mk sample barcode plus Illumina barcodes. TruSeq adapter sequences and Illumina sample barcodes were added in two successive PCR steps. The TCR alpha and beta cDNA libraries were sequenced on the Illumina HiSeq platform using custom primers. Per the original workflow: Unique molecular identifiers were extracted from raw reads with MiGEC, and CDR3 positions were determined with MiXCR. Recombination models were inferred per individual with the repgenHMM and IGoR tools using an EM algorithm. Shared clonotype analysis was performed with the tcR package in R, normalizing sharing by the product of cloneset sizes. To study raw recombination free of thymic and clonal selection effects, out-of-frame nonproductive sequences were analyzed. TCRdb trimmed public reads at Q25 via fastp, called clones via MiXCR and kept in-frame beta chains. Every entry covers one CDR3 protein and lists the most common genes and DNA from its rows. In this record, the V and J calls reflect TCRdb's handling and not the investigators' own analysis. The sample table records under 250,000 distinct CDR3 sequences; roughly 9.4% of these occur just once. The ten largest clones represent around 5% of the sample.

Only healthy Caucasian donors were included. Miltenyi CD45RO+ enrichment and human naive T-cell isolation kits were used to isolate memory (CD45RO+) and naive T cells from PBMC. Reading from cysteine to phenylalanine, the CDR3 counts 15 amino acids. Only the CDR3 region is kept as DNA, spanning 45 bases read in frame from base 1. V drops 2 bases and J drops 7 bases, leaving 16 bases in between. CDR1 and CDR2, per the germline V gene, are MNHNS and SASEGT. Here the chain combines TRBV6-1 and TRBJ2-3; TRBD2 is a possible D gene, resting on 6 matching bases. The sequencing input was memory (CD45RO+) T cells sorted from blood. According to the study, the label for this sample's cell subset or site signals: CD45RO+ enriched T cells. The TCR comes from a woman between 18 and 29 years old in good health. The CDR3 is CASSEPIQGGYTQYF. The base sequence is TGTGCCAGCAGTGAACCGATTCAGGGAGGATATACGCAGTATTTT.